Here is one T cell receptor beta chain with its context. Its specificity is unknown. The sample is drawn from a study of Ad26.COV2.S vaccination and SARS-CoV-2 variants. Study-wide points: While placebo recipients had lower spike-specific TCR breadth, vaccine recipients had more.

Treatment defined: about 20 received Ad26.COV2.S at low or high dose, single or two shots; roughly five received placebo; per-sample allocation not given. Each sample was drawn 63 days after the first injection (of vaccine or placebo). In the vaccine, an Ad26 vector expressed the SARS-CoV-2 spike of the Wuhan strain. CDR3 length: 15 amino acids. Germline V lookup: CDR1 MNHEY, CDR2 SMNVEV (reference sequence). The germline V and J ends were trimmed by 2 bases and 1 base, with 9 bases remaining between them. Measured with immunoSEQ multiplex PCR; TCRdb has only the in-frame clones, and not every one. The sample lists roughly 400,000 clones, 92% occurring once.

The TCR was taken from a person between 18 and 65 years old who received the Ad26.COV2.S COVID-19 vaccine or a placebo. This chain joins TRBV27 and TRBJ1-5; D not certain. The sample in question was peripheral blood, obtained in a trial of Ad26.COV2.S vaccine versus placebo. The chain's CDR3 is CASSLSIGSNQPQHF. In nucleotides, the CDR3 is TGTGCCAGCAGTTTAAGTATCGGAAGCAATCAGCCCCAGCATTTT.